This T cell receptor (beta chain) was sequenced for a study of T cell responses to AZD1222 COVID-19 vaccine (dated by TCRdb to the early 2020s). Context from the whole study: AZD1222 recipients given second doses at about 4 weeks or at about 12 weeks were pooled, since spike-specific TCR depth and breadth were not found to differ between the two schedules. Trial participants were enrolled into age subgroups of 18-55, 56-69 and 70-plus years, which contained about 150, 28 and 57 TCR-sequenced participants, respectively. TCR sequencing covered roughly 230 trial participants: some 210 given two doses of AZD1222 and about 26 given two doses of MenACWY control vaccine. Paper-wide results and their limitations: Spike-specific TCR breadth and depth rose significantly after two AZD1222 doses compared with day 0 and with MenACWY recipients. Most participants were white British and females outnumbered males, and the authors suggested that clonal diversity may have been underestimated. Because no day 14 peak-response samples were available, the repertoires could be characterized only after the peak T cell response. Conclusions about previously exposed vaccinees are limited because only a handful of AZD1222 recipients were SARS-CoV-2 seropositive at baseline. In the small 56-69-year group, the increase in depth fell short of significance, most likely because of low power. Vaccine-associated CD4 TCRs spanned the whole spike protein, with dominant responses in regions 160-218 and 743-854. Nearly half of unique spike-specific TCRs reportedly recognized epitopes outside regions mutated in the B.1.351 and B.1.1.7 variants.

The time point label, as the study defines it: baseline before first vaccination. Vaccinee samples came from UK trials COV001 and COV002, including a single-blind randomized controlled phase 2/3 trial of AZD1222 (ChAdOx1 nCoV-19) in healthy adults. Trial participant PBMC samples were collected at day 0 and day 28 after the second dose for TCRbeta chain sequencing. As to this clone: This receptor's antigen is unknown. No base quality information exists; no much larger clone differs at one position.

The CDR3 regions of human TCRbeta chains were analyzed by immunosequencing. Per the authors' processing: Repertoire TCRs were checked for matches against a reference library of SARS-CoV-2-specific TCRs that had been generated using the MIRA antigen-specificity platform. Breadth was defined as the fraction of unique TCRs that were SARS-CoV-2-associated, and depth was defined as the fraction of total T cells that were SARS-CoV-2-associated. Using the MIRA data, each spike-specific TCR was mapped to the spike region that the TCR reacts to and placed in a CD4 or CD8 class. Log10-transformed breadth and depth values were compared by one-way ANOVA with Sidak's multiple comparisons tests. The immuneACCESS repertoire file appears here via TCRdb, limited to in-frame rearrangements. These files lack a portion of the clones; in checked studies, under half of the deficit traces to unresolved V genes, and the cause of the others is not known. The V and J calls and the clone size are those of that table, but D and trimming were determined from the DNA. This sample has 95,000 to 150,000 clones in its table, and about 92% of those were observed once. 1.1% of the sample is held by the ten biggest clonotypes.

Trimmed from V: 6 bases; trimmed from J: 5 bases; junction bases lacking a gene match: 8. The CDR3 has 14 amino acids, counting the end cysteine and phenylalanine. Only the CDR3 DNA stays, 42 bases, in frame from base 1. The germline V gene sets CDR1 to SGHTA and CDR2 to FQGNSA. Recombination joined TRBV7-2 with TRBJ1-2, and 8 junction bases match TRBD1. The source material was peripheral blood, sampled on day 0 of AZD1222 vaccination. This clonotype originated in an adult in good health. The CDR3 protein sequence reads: CASRRDDRGYGYTF. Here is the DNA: TGTGCCAGCAGGCGGGATGACAGGGGATATGGCTACACCTTC.